This TCR beta chain emerged from a study of T-cell reconstitution after alpha-beta-depleted transplantation in children. Molecular barcoding with unique molecular identifiers was used for the TCRbeta library. TCRdb reprocessed the PCR reads via MiXCR and lists one record per CDR3 protein. Of 450,000 to 700,000 distinct CDR3 sequences listed, 27% were seen once; the top ten hold 35% to 40%. Overall study findings and caveats: By about two months after transplant, alpha-beta T cells reportedly arose from several hundred graft clones that had expanded. By one year post-transplant, T-cell counts and diversity largely arose from T cells that were newly produced.

V dropped 0 bases and J dropped 6; count of bases not matched to a gene: 7. CDR3 size: 17 residues. This clonotype was observed a few times. Its cognate antigen is unknown. This chain links TRBV12-3 or TRBV12-4 with TRBJ2-2; the match to TRBD2 covers 10 bases. This specimen consisted of PBMCs, obtained before TCRalphabeta/CD19-depleted stem cell transplant. This TCR was sampled from a boy less than two years old with Wiskott-Aldrich syndrome, due to receive a stem cell transplant. The CDR3 nucleotides read TGTGCCAGCAGTTTAGCGCCACTAGCGGGATACTCCGGGGAGCTGTTTTTT. Residues: CASSLAPLAGYSGELFF.